The 10 T cell receptor beta chains below were found in one sample sequenced in a study of radiotherapy plus CTLA-4 blockade in lung cancer. Only in-frame clones appear in the TCRdb table, and some are missing; sequencing was by immunoSEQ multiplex PCR. The repertoire holds roughly 59,000 clones, with approximately 67% as singletons. The sample in question was peripheral blood, obtained from a patient treated with radiotherapy plus ipilimumab. The receptors come from a human donor with non-small cell lung cancer whose response to radiotherapy plus ipilimumab could not be evaluated.

A single count supports this clone. The gene calls are TRBV7-6 and TRBJ2-1, with D maybe TRBD2 (5 bases). V was pared by 1 base and J by 6 bases, with 16 bases between. The CDR3 extends over 16 amino acids. Germline V gene data show CDR1 as SGHVS and CDR2 as FNYEAQ. In DNA, the CDR3 is TGTGCCAGCAGCTTAGAGAGTAGCGTATTAGGCAATGAGCAGTTCTTC. Amino acids: CASSLESSVLGNEQFF.

The chain joins TRBV28 to TRBJ2-7; possible D gene TRBD2, 6 bases. Trimming shortened V by 0 bases and J by 2 bases, and 11 bases separated the two germline ends. CDR3 length equals 15 residues. Germline V gene data show CDR1 as MDHEN and CDR2 as SYDVKM. The CDR3 loop reads CASSLWAGTAYEQYF. CDR3 in DNA: TGTGCCAGCAGTTTATGGGCGGGGACCGCCTACGAGCAGTACTTC.

This chain uses TRBV11-2 with TRBJ1-2; 8 nucleotides line up with TRBD1. The junction had 5 bases not matched to a gene; V was cut back by 7 bases and J by 7 bases. This CDR3 has 12 amino acids. Per germline, CDR1 SGHAT and CDR2 FQNNGV. As DNA, the CDR3 is TGTGCCAGCAAACAAGACAGGGGTGGCTACACCTTC. Translated, it gives CASKQDRGGYTF.

This clone was seen once. The chain employs TRBV10-1 and TRBJ2-1, with D perhaps TRBD2 (6 bases). CDR3 length: 16 residues. Germline V gives CDR1 WNHNN, CDR2 SYGVQD (reference sequence). The V end was cut by 0 bases, the J end by 5 bases, with 14 bases between. CDR3 nucleotide sequence: TGCGCCAGCAGTGAGTCGGTACTAGCCCTACACAATGAGCAGTTCTTC. Encoded protein: CASSESVLALHNEQFF.

The gene calls are TRBV28 and TRBJ2-3; 7 bases align to TRBD2. This CDR3 has 13 residues. The germline V gene encodes CDR1 MDHEN and CDR2 SYDVKM. The V gene end was trimmed by 7 bases and the J gene end by 1 base; junction bases not matched to a gene: 2. The DNA for the CDR3 is TGTGCCAGCAATGGGGGGGGCACAGATACGCAGTATTTT. Protein product: CASNGGGTDTQYF.

This sequence joins TRBV30 and TRBJ1-1; D not resolved. The CDR3 loop spans 14 amino acids. Germline V gene lookup returns CDR1 GTSNPN and CDR2 SVGIG (reference sequence). V dropped 4 bases and J dropped 0 bases, with 12 bases sitting between them. CDR3 protein: CAWNREGMNTEAFF. As DNA, the CDR3 is TGTGCCTGGAATCGCGAGGGTATGAACACTGAAGCTTTCTTT.

The V gene is TRBV9, the J gene TRBJ2-5; a possible D gene is TRBD1 (6 bases). The germline CDR1 and CDR2 sequences are SGDLS and YYNGEE. The germline V and J ends were trimmed by 0 bases and 4 bases, with 10 bases remaining between them. The CDR3 sequence is 14 residues long. The CDR3 spells CASSVVARGETQYF. The CDR3, as DNA: TGTGCCAGCAGCGTAGTCGCCAGGGGAGAGACCCAGTACTTC.

The rearrangement links TRBV5-4 to TRBJ2-1; 14 bases align to TRBD2. Trimming removed 4 bases from V and 9 bases from J; junction bases left unmatched: 6. The CDR3 sequence is 15 residues long. Germline assignment: CDR1 SGHNT and CDR2 YYREEE (reference sequence). The CDR3 loop is CASSGGLAGVSEQFF. CDR3 in DNA: TGTGCCAGCAGCGGGGGACTAGCGGGAGTATCTGAGCAGTTCTTC.

The J gene is TRBJ2-1, the V gene TRBV30, with 10 bases matching TRBD2. The CDR3 has 14 amino acids. CDR1 is GTSNPN, CDR2 SVGIG, per germline (reference sequence). With V trimmed by 5 bases and J by 6 bases, 7 bases remained unmatched. CDR3 sequence: CAWVSGGSLNEQFF. DNA for the CDR3: TGTGCCTGGGTTAGCGGGGGGTCTCTCAATGAGCAGTTCTTC.

The chain is built from TRBV5-1 and TRBJ1-2, with D possibly matching TRBD1 (5 bases). Trimming left V 2 bases short and J 1 base short, with 9 bases between. CDR3 size: 14 residues. Germline values: CDR1 SGHRS, CDR2 YFSETQ. The DNA of the CDR3 is TGCGCCAGCAGCTTACAGGCAATTAACTATGGCTACACCTTC. Amino acids: CASSLQAINYGYTF.